The 14 T cell receptor beta chains below were found in one sample sequenced in a study of memory CD8 T cells in hepatitis C reinfection. Generated by immunoSEQ multiplex PCR, the TCRdb table keeps only in-frame clones and is missing some. The data show approximately 49,000 clones, 85% to 90% seen once. Stated time point: late/post reinfection, 12 to 24 weeks after detection. TCR sequencing was done directly ex vivo on sorted cells, without expansion in vitro. Sequencing used naive CD8+ T cells sorted from blood. Receptors were obtained from a man between 18 and 29 years old with hepatitis C virus infection.

DNA for the CDR3: TGCGCCAGCAGCCAAGACGAGTTGGGGACTAGCGGGAGGGCCGCGTACAATGAGCAGTTCTTC. It translates to CASSQDELGTSGRAAYNEQFF. The gene calls are TRBV4-1 and TRBJ2-1; 16 bases match TRBD2. The germline V gene has CDR1 MGHRA and CDR2 YSYEKL. CDR3 length: 21 amino acids. V dropped 0 bases and J dropped 4; count of bases not matched to a gene: 12.

This rearrangement joins TRBV19 to TRBJ1-1; D not resolved. Germline V gene data show CDR1 as LNHDA and CDR2 as SQIVND (reference sequence). V was pared by 4 bases and J by 1 base, with 10 bases between. This CDR3 comprises 14 residues. CDR3 region: CASSTLDGNTEAFF. The CDR3 DNA reads as TGTGCCAGTAGTACCCTAGACGGGAACACTGAAGCTTTCTTT.

The V gene is TRBV6-5, the J gene TRBJ2-5, with 9 bases aligning to TRBD1. The CDR3 length is 15 residues. Trimming took 5 bases from V and 5 from J; bases not matched to a gene: 9. Germline CDR1 reads MNHEY; CDR2 reads SVGAGI. The CDR3 is CASSVTGGAWETQYF. Written as DNA, the CDR3 is TGTGCCAGCAGTGTAACAGGGGGCGCGTGGGAGACCCAGTACTTC.

The J gene is TRBJ2-1, the V gene TRBV7-9; the match to TRBD1 covers 9 bases. The germline V gene has CDR1 SEHNR and CDR2 FQNEAQ (reference sequence). J lost 9 bases, V lost 0 bases, and 3 bases had no gene match. The CDR3 loop spans 14 amino acids. The CDR3 nucleotides are TGTGCCAGCAGCTTAGCGACAGGGGGTGGTGAGCAGTTCTTC. Translating it yields CASSLATGGGEQFF.

The gene calls are TRBV29-1 and TRBJ1-2; D is possibly TRBD1 (6 bases). This CDR3 spans 14 amino acids. Trimming pared 6 bases from V and 6 bases from J, leaving 20 bases between. Germline V lookup: CDR1 SQVTM, CDR2 ANQGSEA. This chain's CDR3 is CSVAAGTISNGYTF. The CDR3 DNA sequence: TGCAGCGTAGCTGCCGGGACAATCTCCAATGGCTACACCTTC.

The rearrangement uses TRBV27 and TRBJ2-7; 9 bases map to TRBD2. Trimming removed 4 bases from V and 5 bases from J; junction bases left unmatched: 6. The CDR3 contains 14 residues. The V gene's germline CDR1 is MNHEY and CDR2 SMNVEV (reference sequence). This CDR3 is CASSSGLAVNEQYF. For the CDR3, the DNA is TGTGCCAGCAGTTCGGGACTAGCAGTAAACGAGCAGTACTTC.

The V call is TRBV27, the J call TRBJ2-7; tentative D call: TRBD1 (5 bases). Germline V CDR1 and CDR2: MNHEY, SMNVEV (reference sequence). The CDR3 runs to 14 residues. The CDR3 sequence is CASSSNWGSDELHV. CDR3 coding DNA: TGTGCCAGCAGCTCAAACTGGGGCTCCGACGAGCTCCACGTC.

The genes are TRBV11-2 and TRBJ2-2; a possible D gene is TRBD1 (7 bases). CDR1 and CDR2 (germline): SGHAT, FQNNGV. The CDR3 has 16 amino acids. Trimming took 5 bases from V and 5 from J, leaving 18 bases between them. CDR3 loop: CASSPPGAGQTGELFF. The CDR3 DNA is TGTGCCAGCAGCCCCCCGGGGGCGGGACAGACCGGGGAGCTGTTTTTT. The complete variable domain, with remaining parts taken from reference TRBV11-2 and TRBJ2-2, reads EAGVAQSPRYKIIEKRQSVAFWCNPISGHATLYWYQQILGQGPKLLIQFQNNGVVDDSQLPKDRFSAERLKGVDSTLKIQPAKLEDSAVYLCASSPPGAGQTGELFFGEGSRLTVL.

The chain is built from TRBV5-6 and TRBJ1-4; 9 bases map to TRBD1. Germline values: CDR1 SGHDT, CDR2 YYEEEE. With 5 bases clipped from V and 8 bases from J, the junction kept 7 bases outside the gene matches. The CDR3 length is 14 residues. CDR3: CASRQGQGSEKLFF. Here the CDR3 DNA reads TGTGCCAGCAGACAGGGACAGGGCAGCGAAAAACTGTTTTTT.

The CDR3 sequence is CASSLGTSGQPTYNEQFF. The CDR3, as DNA: TGTGCCAGCAGCCTCGGGACTAGCGGGCAACCCACCTACAATGAGCAGTTCTTC. The chain links TRBV7-8 to TRBJ2-1, with 12 bases that match TRBD2. In germline, CDR1 is SGHVS, CDR2 FQNEAQ. V trimming: 5 bases; J trimming: 2 bases; junction bases outside the gene matches: 10. The CDR3 length is 18 residues.

V gene TRBV2 combines with J gene TRBJ2-1, with 8 bases aligning to TRBD2. The germline CDR1 and CDR2 sequences are SNHLY and FYNNEI. Trimming removed 10 bases from V and 4 bases from J; junction bases left unmatched: 9. The CDR3 has 14 amino acids. CDR3 bases: TGTGCCACCCGTGGGCGGGAGGTTTACAATGAGCAGTTCTTC. It is translated as CATRGREVYNEQFF. Supplemented by reference TRBV2 and TRBJ2-1, the full variable domain reads EPEVTQTPSHQVTQMGQEVILRCVPISNHLYFYWYRQILGQKVEFLVSFYNNEISEKSEIFDDQFSVERPDGSNFTLKIRSTKLEDSAMYFCATRGREVYNEQFFGPGTRLTVL.

The count of this clone is one. This rearrangement joins TRBV18 to TRBJ1-2; no clear D gene. Trimming shortened V by 3 bases and J by 5 bases, and 10 bases separated the two germline ends. Germline-derived CDR1 and CDR2 are KGHSH and LQKENI. The CDR3 runs 13 residues. The CDR3 loop is CASSPLFEYGYTF. The CDR3 DNA is TGTGCCAGCTCACCCCTATTCGAATATGGCTACACCTTC.

This chain connects TRBV11-2 to TRBJ2-2, with 7 bases matching TRBD1. J gave up 7 bases and V 4 bases, and 6 bases lay outside the gene matches. The CDR3 totals 14 residues. Germline V lookup: CDR1 SGHAT, CDR2 FQNNGV. The CDR3 DNA sequence: TGTGCCAGCAGCTCCCGGGACAGTCGCGGGGAGCTGTTTTTT. Translating it yields CASSSRDSRGELFF.

This chain uses TRBV11-2 with TRBJ2-4; D perhaps matches TRBD1 (6 bases). The CDR3 sequence is 15 residues long. V lost 2 bases to trimming and J lost 3 bases, with 11 bases between them. Germline V gene sequence: CDR1 SGHAT, CDR2 FQNNGV. The CDR3 region has the DNA TGTGCCAGCAGCTTACAGGGGTTGGGCAAAAACATTCAGTACTTC. Translation: CASSLQGLGKNIQYF.